The present T cell receptor beta chain was sequenced within a study of blood T cell repertoires in COVID-19. Study summary: Acute and convalescent COVID-19 specimens originated in the United States, Italy and Spain. T cells, B-cell-depleted T cells, or PBMCs provided the cDNA or gDNA that served as material.

Per the original methods: Estimated nucleated cell counts came from reference gene primer amplification. Clones were sequenced by immunoSEQ multiplex PCR, and TCRdb holds only the in-frame ones, with some missing. V, J and clone size reflect that table, while D and trimming were determined from the DNA. The profile shows approximately 310,000 clones, around 87% of them singletons. From germline, CDR1 is SGHNT and CDR2 YENEEA. The CDR3 totals 16 residues. The V gene end was trimmed by 5 bases and the J gene end by 5 bases; junction bases not matched to a gene: 8. The chain couples TRBV11-3 to TRBJ2-1, with 11 bases fitting TRBD1. This receptor was obtained from a woman aged 50 to 65 who had recovered from COVID-19. Sequencing was carried out using peripheral blood. The chain's CDR3 is CASSTGQGAENNEQFF. The CDR3, as DNA: TGTGCCAGCAGCACAGGACAGGGGGCGGAAAACAATGAGCAGTTCTTC.